Below are 15 T cell receptor beta chains sequenced from a single sample in a study of identical twins. In TCRdb, the 5' RACE reads were re-called with MiXCR into one record per CDR3 protein. This sample carries roughly 260,000 distinct CDR3 sequences, 7.5% of them seen once, and the ten largest clones take 5.4%. The sample was also linked to a second study, of yellow fever vaccine responses in identical twins.

Sequenced material: CD8+ T cells sorted from blood. These receptors originate from a woman younger than 30 in good health.

There are a few counts of this clonotype. V usage is TRBV15 and J usage is TRBJ1-1; a weak D match, TRBD1 (5 bases). CDR1 is LNHNV, CDR2 YYDKDF, per germline (reference sequence). This CDR3 is built from 16 residues. V was shortened by 0 bases and J by 8 bases, with 19 bases between the two germline ends. CDR3 bases: TGTGCCACCAGCAGAGACGCCGCAACAGGAGTCGGGGAAGCTTTCTTT. Translation: CATSRDAATGVGEAFF.

There are many counts of this clonotype. CDR3 DNA: TGTGCCAGCAGTTTTCCTTCCAGGGGCGATGGAAACACCATATATTTT. Protein product: CASSFPSRGDGNTIYF. The chain is built from TRBV12-3 or TRBV12-4 and TRBJ1-3; tentatively, D is TRBD1 (6 bases). V gave up 3 bases and J gave up 3 bases, with 15 bases separating them. The CDR3 covers 16 residues.

This clonotype has at least ten counts. V and J are TRBV7-9 and TRBJ2-1; 12 bases are a match to TRBD2. Germline values: CDR1 SEHNR, CDR2 FQNEAQ (reference sequence). The CDR3 totals 16 residues. Germline trimming cut 4 bases from V and 6 bases from J; bases unmatched to any gene: 7. In DNA form, the CDR3 reads TGTGCCAGCAGCTCCTTACTAGCGGGAGGTTTCAATGAGCAGTTCTTC. It is translated as CASSSLLAGGFNEQFF.

In this sample, this clonotype turned up a few times. The chain has TRBV28 and TRBJ2-2; 8 bases fit TRBD1. V shed 6 bases, J shed 4 bases, and the junction held 10 bases outside the gene matches. CDR3 length: 16 amino acids. The germline V gene encodes CDR1 MDHEN and CDR2 SYDVKM. DNA for the CDR3: TGTGCCAGCAGCTCCACAGGGGGATGGATCACCGGGGAGCTGTTTTTT. Amino acids: CASSSTGGWITGELFF.

The V call is TRBV29-1, the J call TRBJ2-1, with no clear D. Germline CDR1 is SQVTM and CDR2 is ANQGSEA. This CDR3 is built from 12 residues. The V gene lost 8 bases and the J gene lost 5 bases, with 13 bases spanning the gap. The CDR3 DNA reads TGCAGCACCCCGAGTCGGGACAATGAGCAGTTCTTC. Translation gives CSTPSRDNEQFF.

The chain couples TRBV6-2 or TRBV6-3 to TRBJ2-3, with D possibly being TRBD1 (6 bases). Deletions cut 0 bases from V and 0 bases from J, with 22 bases between. Germline V gene sequence: CDR1 MNHEY, CDR2 SVGEGT. This CDR3 has 20 amino acids. CDR3 sequence (DNA): TGTGCCAGCAGTTACTCGATTACCCCTTTTACAGGGTCGAGCACAGATACGCAGTATTTT. It encodes CASSYSITPFTGSSTDTQYF.

This chain uses TRBV7-3 with TRBJ2-3, with TRBD2 identical over 7 bases. The V gene's germline CDR1 is SGHTA and CDR2 FQGTGA. V gave up 5 bases and J gave up 5 bases; unmatched junction bases: 7. The CDR3 totals 14 residues. CDR3 residues: CASSGRESGDTQYF. The CDR3 nucleotides read TGTGCCAGCAGCGGGCGGGAGTCCGGAGATACGCAGTATTTT.

This clonotype was seen repeatedly, ten times or more. This chain joins TRBV29-1 and TRBJ2-1, with 12 bases that match TRBD2. The CDR3 consists of 16 residues. J was trimmed by 8 bases and V by 0 bases; bases with no gene match: 8. CDR1 is SQVTM and CDR2 is ANQGSEA in the germline V gene. The DNA of the CDR3 is TGCAGCGTTGAAGATGCGACTAGCGGGAGATGGGATGAGCAGTTCTTC. Encoded protein: CSVEDATSGRWDEQFF.

The J gene is TRBJ2-7, the V gene TRBV27; 9 nucleotides align to TRBD1. Trimming took 5 bases from V and 0 from J; bases not matched to a gene: 8. The germline V gene encodes CDR1 MNHEY and CDR2 SMNVEV (reference sequence). The length of the CDR3 is 16 residues. The CDR3 spells CASSPRDRASSYEQYV. CDR3 bases: TGTGCCAGCAGTCCTCGGGACAGGGCGAGCTCCTACGAGCAGTACGTC.

This clonotype appeared a few times. The chain is built from TRBV28 and TRBJ2-5; 7 bases line up with TRBD2. The CDR3 spans 14 residues. V lost 7 bases and J lost 5; bases outside the gene matches: 10. Germline CDR1 reads MDHEN; CDR2 reads SYDVKM. The CDR3 DNA is TGTGCCAGCACCTACTCGCCGGGAGGTGAGACCCAGTACTTC. As protein: CASTYSPGGETQYF. Supplemented by reference TRBV28 and TRBJ2-5, the full variable domain reads DVKVTQSSRYLVKRTGEKVFLECVQDMDHENMFWYRQDPGLGLRLIYFSYDVKMKEKGDIPEGYSVSREKKERFSLILESASTNQTSMYLCASTYSPGGETQYFGPGTRLLVL.

V is TRBV10-1 and J is TRBJ1-1; 8 nucleotides align to TRBD1. CDR1 and CDR2 from the germline V gene are WNHNN and SYGVQD (reference sequence). V lost 0 bases to trimming and J lost 12 bases; unmatched junction nucleotides: 9. CDR3 length equals 14 residues. The DNA of the CDR3 is TGCGCCAGCAGTGAGTCTCGAGCGACAGGGGAGACTTTCTTT. It codes for CASSESRATGETFF.

This chain connects TRBV9 to TRBJ2-3; 7 bases align to TRBD1. The CDR3 has 17 amino acids. CDR1 is SGDLS, CDR2 YYNGEE, per germline. With V trimmed by 3 bases and J by 0 bases, 10 bases remained unmatched. CDR3 region: CASSDDGAGGSTDTQYF. The DNA for the CDR3 is TGTGCCAGCAGCGACGATGGGGCAGGGGGAAGCACAGATACGCAGTATTTT.

This clonotype showed up just a few times. The V gene is TRBV20-1, the J gene TRBJ2-7; unclear D gene. CDR1 is DFQATT and CDR2 is SNEGSKA in the germline V gene (reference sequence). CDR3 length equals 13 residues. The ends were cut back, 1 base at V and 0 bases at J, with 7 bases in the middle. DNA of the CDR3: TGCAGTGCTAGAGGGGGTCTCTCCTACGAGCAGTACGTC. This sequence encodes CSARGGLSYEQYV.

At least ten counts were recorded for this clonotype. This chain uses TRBV3-1 with TRBJ2-5; possible D gene TRBD1, 5 bases. Trimming shortened V by 3 bases and J by 3 bases, and 11 bases separated the two germline ends. The length of the CDR3 is 14 residues. Germline assignment: CDR1 LGHDT and CDR2 YNNKEL (reference sequence). The CDR3 sequence: CASSHITQEETQYF. The CDR3, as DNA: TGTGCCAGCAGCCATATTACACAGGAAGAGACCCAGTACTTC.

This clonotype appeared a few times. The chain carries TRBV5-5 and TRBJ1-6, with 11 bases fitting TRBD1. The CDR3 spans 14 residues. Germline trimming cut 4 bases from V and 10 bases from J; bases unmatched to any gene: 4. Germline lookup yields CDR1 SGHKS and CDR2 YYEKEE (reference sequence). The CDR3 reads CASSRDRGGSPLHF. The DNA for the CDR3 is TGTGCCAGCAGCCGGGACAGGGGGGGATCACCCCTCCACTTT. Supplemented by reference TRBV5-5 and TRBJ1-6, the full variable domain reads DAGVTQSPTHLIKTRGQQVTLRCSPISGHKSVSWYQQVLGQGPQFIFQYYEKEERGRGNFPDRFSARQFPNYSSELNVNALLLGDSALYLCASSRDRGGSPLHFGNGTRLTVT.